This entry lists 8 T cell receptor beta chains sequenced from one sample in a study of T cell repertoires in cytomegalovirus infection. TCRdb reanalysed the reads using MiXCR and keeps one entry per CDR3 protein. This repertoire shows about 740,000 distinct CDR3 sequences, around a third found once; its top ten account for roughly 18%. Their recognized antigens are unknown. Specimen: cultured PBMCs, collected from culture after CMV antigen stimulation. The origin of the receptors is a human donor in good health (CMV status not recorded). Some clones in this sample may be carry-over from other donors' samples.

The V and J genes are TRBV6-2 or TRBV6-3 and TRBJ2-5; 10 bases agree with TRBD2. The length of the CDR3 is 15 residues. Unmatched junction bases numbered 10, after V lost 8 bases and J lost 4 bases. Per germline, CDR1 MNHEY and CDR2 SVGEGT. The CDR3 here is CASRAGGLWGETQYF. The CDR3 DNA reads TGTGCCAGCCGAGCGGGGGGGCTATGGGGAGAGACCCAGTACTTC.

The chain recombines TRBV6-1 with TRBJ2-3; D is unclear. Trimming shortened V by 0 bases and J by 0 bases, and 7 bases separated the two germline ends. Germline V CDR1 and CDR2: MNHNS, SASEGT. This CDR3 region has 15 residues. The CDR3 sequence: CASSEALVSTDTQYF. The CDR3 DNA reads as TGTGCCAGCAGTGAAGCGCTTGTTAGCACAGATACGCAGTATTTT.

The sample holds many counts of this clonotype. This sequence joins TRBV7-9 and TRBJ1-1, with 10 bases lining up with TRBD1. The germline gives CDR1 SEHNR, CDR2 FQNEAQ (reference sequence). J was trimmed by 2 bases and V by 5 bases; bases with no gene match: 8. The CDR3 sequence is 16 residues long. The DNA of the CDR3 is TGTGCCAGCAGCGCAGACAGGGGGCTCGGAAACACTGAAGCTTTCTTT. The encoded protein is CASSADRGLGNTEAFF.

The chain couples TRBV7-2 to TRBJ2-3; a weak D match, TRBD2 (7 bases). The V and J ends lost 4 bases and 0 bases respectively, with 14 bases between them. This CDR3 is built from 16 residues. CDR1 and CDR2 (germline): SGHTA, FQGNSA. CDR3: CASSSVGGGSTDTQYF. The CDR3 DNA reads TGTGCCAGCAGCTCCGTGGGAGGGGGGAGCACAGATACGCAGTATTTT.

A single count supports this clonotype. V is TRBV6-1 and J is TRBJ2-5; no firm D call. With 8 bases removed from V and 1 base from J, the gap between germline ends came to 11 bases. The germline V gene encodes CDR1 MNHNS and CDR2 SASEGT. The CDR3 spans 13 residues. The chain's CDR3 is CASEVDVQETQYF. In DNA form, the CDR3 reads TGTGCCAGCGAGGTGGACGTCCAAGAGACCCAGTACTTC.

CDR3: CASSFSPGTQIPQHF. The CDR3, as DNA: TGTGCCAGCAGCTTTAGCCCCGGGACCCAGATACCCCAGCATTTT. The rearrangement uses TRBV7-8 and TRBJ1-5; D may be TRBD1 (5 bases). CDR3 length: 15 amino acids. Germline CDR1 SGHVS, CDR2 FQNEAQ. With 3 bases removed from V and 10 bases from J, the gap between germline ends came to 19 bases.

The chain's CDR3 is CAIRLINSYNEQFF. As DNA, the CDR3 is TGTGCCATACGGCTTATCAACTCCTACAATGAGCAGTTCTTC. The rearrangement links TRBV6-1 to TRBJ2-1, with unresolved D. CDR3 length: 14 amino acids. Germline CDR1 is MNHNS and CDR2 is SASEGT. The ends were cut back, 10 bases at V and 0 bases at J, with 13 bases in the middle.

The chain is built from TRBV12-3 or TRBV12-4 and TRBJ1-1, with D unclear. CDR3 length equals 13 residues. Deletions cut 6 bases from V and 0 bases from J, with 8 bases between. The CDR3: CASRFGLNTEAFF. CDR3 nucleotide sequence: TGTGCCAGCAGGTTCGGACTGAACACTGAAGCTTTCTTT.